What follows is one T cell receptor (beta chain) and its context. Three donor pairs also had unstimulated CD4+ and CD8+ naive and memory subsets sequenced. The entry originates in a study of siplizumab effects on memory and regulatory T cells. It was approximately 9.8 x 10^4 TCR templates that were assayed per sample. TCRdb's copy holds only in-frame clones and misses some; the assay was immunoSEQ multiplex PCR. The table has 55,000 to 65,000 clones, around 98% seen once. Sequencing input: naive CD8+ T cells sorted from blood. This sequence originates from a human donor in good health.

CDR3 bases: TGTGCCAGCAGCTACAGGGCCTCCTACGAGCAGTACTTC. Protein sequence: CASSYRASYEQYF. The V gene is TRBV27, the J gene TRBJ2-7; tentatively, D is TRBD1 (6 bases). The germline V gene encodes CDR1 MNHEY and CDR2 SMNVEV (reference sequence). This CDR3 is built from 13 residues. Trimming left V 6 bases short and J 0 bases short, with 9 bases between.